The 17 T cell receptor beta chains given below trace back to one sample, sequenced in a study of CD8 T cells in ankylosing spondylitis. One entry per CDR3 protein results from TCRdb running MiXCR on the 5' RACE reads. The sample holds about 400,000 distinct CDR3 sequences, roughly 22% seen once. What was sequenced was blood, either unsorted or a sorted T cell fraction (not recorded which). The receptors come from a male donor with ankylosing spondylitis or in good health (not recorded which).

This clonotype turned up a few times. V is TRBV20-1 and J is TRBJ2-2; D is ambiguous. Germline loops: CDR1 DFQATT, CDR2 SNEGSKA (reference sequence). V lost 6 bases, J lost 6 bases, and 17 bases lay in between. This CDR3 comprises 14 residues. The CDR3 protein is CSANPARGSGELFF. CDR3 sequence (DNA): TGCAGTGCCAACCCCGCTCGCGGTTCCGGGGAGCTGTTTTTT.

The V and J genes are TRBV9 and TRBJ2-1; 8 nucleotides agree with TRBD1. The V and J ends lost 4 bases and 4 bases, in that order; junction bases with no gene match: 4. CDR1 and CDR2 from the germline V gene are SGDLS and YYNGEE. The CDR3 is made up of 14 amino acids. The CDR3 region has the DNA TGTGCCAGCAGCCCAGGGGGCAGGTACAATGAGCAGTTCTTC. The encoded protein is CASSPGGRYNEQFF.

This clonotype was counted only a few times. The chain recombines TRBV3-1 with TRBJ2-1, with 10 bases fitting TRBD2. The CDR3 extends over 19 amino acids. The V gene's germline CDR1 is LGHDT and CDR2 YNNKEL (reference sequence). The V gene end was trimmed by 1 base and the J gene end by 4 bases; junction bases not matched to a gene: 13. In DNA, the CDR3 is TGTGCCAGCAGCCAAGTGACCAGACTAGCGGGTACGATTTACAATGAGCAGTTCTTC. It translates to CASSQVTRLAGTIYNEQFF.

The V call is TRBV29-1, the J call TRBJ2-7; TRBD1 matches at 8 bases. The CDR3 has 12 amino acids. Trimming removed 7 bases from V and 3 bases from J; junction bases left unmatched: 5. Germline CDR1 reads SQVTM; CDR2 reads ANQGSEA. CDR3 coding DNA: TGCAGCGGTGGACAGGGTTACTACGAGCAGTACTTC. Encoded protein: CSGGQGYYEQYF.

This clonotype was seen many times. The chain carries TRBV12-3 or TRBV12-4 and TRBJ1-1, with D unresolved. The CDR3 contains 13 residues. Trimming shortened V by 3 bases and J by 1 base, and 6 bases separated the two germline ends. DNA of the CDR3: TGTGCCAGCAGTTTGTCCAAGAACACTGAAGCTTTCTTT. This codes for CASSLSKNTEAFF.

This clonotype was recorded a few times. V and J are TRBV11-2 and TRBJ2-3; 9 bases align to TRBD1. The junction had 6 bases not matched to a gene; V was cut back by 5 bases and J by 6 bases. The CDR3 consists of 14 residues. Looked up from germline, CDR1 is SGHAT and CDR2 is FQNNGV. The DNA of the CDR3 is TGTGCCAGCAGCACCTGGGACAGGGTCGATACGCAGTATTTT. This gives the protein CASSTWDRVDTQYF. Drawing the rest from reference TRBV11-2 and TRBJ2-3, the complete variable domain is EAGVAQSPRYKIIEKRQSVAFWCNPISGHATLYWYQQILGQGPKLLIQFQNNGVVDDSQLPKDRFSAERLKGVDSTLKIQPAKLEDSAVYLCASSTWDRVDTQYFGPGTRLTVL.

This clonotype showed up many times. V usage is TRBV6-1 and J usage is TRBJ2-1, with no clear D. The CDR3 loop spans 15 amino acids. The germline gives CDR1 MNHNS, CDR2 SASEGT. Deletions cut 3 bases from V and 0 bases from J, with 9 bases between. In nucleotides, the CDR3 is TGTGCCAGCAGTGACGACTTGAGCTCCTACAATGAGCAGTTCTTC. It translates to CASSDDLSSYNEQFF.

The CDR3 spells CAIRTDGSYGYTF. The CDR3 DNA reads TGTGCCATCAGGACGGACGGAAGCTATGGCTACACCTTC. V gene TRBV10-3 combines with J gene TRBJ1-2; no clear D gene. V shed 6 bases and J shed 4 bases, with 12 bases lying between them. Germline CDR1 and CDR2: ENHRY and SYGVKD. The CDR3 sequence is 13 residues long.

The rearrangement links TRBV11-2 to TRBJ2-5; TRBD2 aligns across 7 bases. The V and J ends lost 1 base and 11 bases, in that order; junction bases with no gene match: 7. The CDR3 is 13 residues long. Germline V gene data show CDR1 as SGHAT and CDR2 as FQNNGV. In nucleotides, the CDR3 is TGTGCCAGCAGCTTAGTTTGGGGGGGACCTCAGTACTTC. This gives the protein CASSLVWGGPQYF.

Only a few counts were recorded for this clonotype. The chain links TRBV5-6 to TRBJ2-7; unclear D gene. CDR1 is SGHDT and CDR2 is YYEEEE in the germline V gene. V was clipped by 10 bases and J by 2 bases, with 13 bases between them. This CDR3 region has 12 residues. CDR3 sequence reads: CAWKGTAYEQYF. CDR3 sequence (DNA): TGTGCCTGGAAGGGCACAGCCTACGAGCAGTACTTC.

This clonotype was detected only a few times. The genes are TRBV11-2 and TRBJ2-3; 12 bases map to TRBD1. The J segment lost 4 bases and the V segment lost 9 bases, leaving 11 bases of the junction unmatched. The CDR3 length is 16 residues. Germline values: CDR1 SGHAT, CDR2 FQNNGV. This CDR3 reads CARKGDRGRVADTQYF. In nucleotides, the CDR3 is TGTGCCAGAAAAGGGGACAGGGGGCGCGTGGCAGATACGCAGTATTTT.

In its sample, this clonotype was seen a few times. The CDR3: CASSISVRAYEQYF. CDR3 bases: TGTGCCAGTAGTATCTCAGTCAGAGCCTACGAGCAGTACTTC. The rearrangement uses TRBV19 and TRBJ2-7; D unresolved. CDR1 is LNHDA, CDR2 SQIVND, per germline (reference sequence). V lost 3 bases and J lost 2, with 11 bases in between. This CDR3 has 14 amino acids.

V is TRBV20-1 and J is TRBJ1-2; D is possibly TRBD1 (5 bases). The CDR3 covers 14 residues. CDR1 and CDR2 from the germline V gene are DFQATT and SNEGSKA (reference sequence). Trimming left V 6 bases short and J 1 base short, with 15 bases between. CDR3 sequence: CSALSDRINYGYTF. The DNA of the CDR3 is TGCAGTGCCCTTAGTGACAGAATTAACTATGGCTACACCTTC.

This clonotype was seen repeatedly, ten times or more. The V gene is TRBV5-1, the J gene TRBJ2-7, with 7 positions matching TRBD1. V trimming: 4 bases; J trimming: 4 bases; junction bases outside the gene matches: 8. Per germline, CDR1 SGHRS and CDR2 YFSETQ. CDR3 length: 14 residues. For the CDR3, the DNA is TGCGCCAGCAGCCCACAGGGGTCGGGTTACGAGCAGTACTTC. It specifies CASSPQGSGYEQYF.

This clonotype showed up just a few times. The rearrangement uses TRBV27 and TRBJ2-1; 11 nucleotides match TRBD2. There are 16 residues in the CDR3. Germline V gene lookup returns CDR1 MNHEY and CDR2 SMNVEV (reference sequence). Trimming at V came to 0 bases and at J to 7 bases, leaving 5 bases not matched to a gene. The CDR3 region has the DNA TGTGCCAGCAGTTTATCGTGGGGACTAGCGGCTAATGAGCAGTTCTTC. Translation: CASSLSWGLAANEQFF.

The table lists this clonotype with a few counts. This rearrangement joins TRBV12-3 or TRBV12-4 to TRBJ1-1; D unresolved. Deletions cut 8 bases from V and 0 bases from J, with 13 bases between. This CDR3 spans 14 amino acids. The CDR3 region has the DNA TGTGCCAGCCGAAATATAACAGTGAACACTGAAGCTTTCTTT. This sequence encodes CASRNITVNTEAFF.

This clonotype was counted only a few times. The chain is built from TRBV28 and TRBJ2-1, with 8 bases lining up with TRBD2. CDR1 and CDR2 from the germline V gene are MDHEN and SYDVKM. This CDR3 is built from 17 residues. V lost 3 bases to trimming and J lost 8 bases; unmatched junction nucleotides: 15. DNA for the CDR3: TGTGCCAGCAGTTTCCGAACCGGGACTAGTTCGCCCGATGAGCAGTTCTTC. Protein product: CASSFRTGTSSPDEQFF.